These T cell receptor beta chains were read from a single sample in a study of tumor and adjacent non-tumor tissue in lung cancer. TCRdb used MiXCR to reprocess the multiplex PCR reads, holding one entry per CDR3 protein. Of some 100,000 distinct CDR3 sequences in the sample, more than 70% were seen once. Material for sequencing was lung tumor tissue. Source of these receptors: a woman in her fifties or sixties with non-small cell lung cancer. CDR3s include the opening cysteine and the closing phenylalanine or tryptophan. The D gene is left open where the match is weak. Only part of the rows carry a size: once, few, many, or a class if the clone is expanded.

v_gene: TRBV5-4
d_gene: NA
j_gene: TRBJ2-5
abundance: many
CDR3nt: TGTGCCAGCAGCTTTTCGGAGACCCAGTACTTC
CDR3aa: CASSFSETQYF

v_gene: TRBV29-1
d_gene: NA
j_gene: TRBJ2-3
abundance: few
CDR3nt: TGCAGCGTTCGGACTAACGGGACCGAAGACAATACGCAGTATTTT
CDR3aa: CSVRTNGTEDNTQYF

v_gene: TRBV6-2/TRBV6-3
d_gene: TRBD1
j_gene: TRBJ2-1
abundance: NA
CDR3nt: TGTGCCAGCAGTGAGACACGGACAGGCACCTCCTACAATGAGCAGTTCTTC
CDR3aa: CASSETRTGTSYNEQFF

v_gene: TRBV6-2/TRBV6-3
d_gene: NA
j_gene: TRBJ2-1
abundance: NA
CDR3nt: TGCACCAGCAGTTACCTGCTCAGCCAAGGGCAGGGAATAGATGAGCAGTTCTTC
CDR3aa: CTSSYLLSQGQGIDEQFF

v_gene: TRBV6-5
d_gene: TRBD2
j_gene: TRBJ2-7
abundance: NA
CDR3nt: TGTGTCAGCAGTCCCCGTAGTCCAGCGGGAGCCTACAAGCAGTACTTC
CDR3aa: CVSSPRSPAGAYKQYF

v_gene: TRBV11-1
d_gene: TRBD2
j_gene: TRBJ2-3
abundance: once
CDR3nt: TGTGCCAGCAGATCCCCCCTGGGGGGGGGATGCACAGATACGCAGTATTTT
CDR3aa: CASRSPLGGGCTDTQYF

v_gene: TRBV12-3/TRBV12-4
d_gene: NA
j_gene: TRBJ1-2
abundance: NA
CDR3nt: TGTGCCCGCAGGGCCAGGTCAGGTGTGGGCTATGGCTACACCTTC
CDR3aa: CARRARSGVGYGYTF

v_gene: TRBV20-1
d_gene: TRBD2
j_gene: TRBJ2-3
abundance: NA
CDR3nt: TGCAGTGCTATTTCTAGCGGGGCAAACACAGATACGCAATATTTT
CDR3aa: CSAISSGANTDTQYF

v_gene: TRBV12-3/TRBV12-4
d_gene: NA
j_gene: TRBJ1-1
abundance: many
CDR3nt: TGTGCCAGCAGTTATGGGGCAGGGATCACTGAAGCTTTCTTT
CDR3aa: CASSYGAGITEAFF

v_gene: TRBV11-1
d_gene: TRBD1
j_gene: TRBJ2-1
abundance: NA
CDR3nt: TGTGCCAGCAGCCCCAGGGGGCCGGGCCACAATGATCAGTTCTTC
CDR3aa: CASSPRGPGHNDQFF

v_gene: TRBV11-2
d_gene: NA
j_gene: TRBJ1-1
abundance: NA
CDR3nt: TGTGTCAGCAGCTTAGCCAGCAACCCAGAAGCTTTCTTT
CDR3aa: CVSSLASNPEAFF

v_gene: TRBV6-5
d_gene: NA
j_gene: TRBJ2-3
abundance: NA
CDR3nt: TGTGCCATCAAGAAAAGGTTCACAGATACGCAGTATTTT
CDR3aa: CAIKKRFTDTQYF

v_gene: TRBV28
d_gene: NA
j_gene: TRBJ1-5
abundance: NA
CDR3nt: TGTGCCAGCAGTCGGGGGGACTCCCTAAGTAGCAATCAGCCCCAGCATTTT
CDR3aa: CASSRGDSLSSNQPQHF

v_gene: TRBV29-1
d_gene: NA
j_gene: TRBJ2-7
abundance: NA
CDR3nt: TGCAGTGTGACAGGATACTCCTACGAGCAGTACTTC
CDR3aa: CSVTGYSYEQYF

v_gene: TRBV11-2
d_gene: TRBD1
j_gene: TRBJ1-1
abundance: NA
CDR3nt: TGTGCCAGCAGCTTCACGACAGGGGTTACTGAAGCTTTCTTT
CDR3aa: CASSFTTGVTEAFF

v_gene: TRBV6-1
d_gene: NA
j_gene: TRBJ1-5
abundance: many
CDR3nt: TGTGCCAGCAGTGCCATTGACGCGTTCAGGACCCAGCATTTT
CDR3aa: CASSAIDAFRTQHF

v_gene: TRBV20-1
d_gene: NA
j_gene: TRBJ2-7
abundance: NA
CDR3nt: TGTAGTGCGAGGGGCACTTACGGGCAGTACTTC
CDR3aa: CSARGTYGQYF

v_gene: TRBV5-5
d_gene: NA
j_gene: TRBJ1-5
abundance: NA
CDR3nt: TGTACCAGTAGCATGGGGGGGTTTCAGCCCCAGCATTTT
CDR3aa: CTSSMGGFQPQHF

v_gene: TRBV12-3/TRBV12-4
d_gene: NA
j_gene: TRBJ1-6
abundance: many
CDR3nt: TGTGCCAGCAGTTTTGGACGTTCCTATAATTCACCCCTCCACTTT
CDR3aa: CASSFGRSYNSPLHF

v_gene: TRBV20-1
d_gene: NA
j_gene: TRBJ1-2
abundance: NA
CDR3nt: NA
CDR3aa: CSDTPTYYGCTF

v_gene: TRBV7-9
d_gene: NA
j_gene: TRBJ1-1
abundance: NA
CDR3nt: TGTGCCAGCGTTCCGGGGGGCGGAAAGAATACTGAAGCTTTCTTT
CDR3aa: CASVPGGGKNTEAFF

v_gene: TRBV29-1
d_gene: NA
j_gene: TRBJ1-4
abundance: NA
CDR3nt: TGCAGCGTTGAAGATTATGGGGGAGGAATACTGTTTTTT
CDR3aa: CSVEDYGGGILFF

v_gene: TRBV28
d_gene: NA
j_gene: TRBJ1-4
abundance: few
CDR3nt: TGTGCCAGCAGCCCTGGACAGTCCCGTGAAAAACTGTTTTTT
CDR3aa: CASSPGQSREKLFF

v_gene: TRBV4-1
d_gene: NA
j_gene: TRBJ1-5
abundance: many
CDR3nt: TGCGCCAGCAGCCAAGTTCTTAATCAGCCCCAGCATTTT
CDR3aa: CASSQVLNQPQHF

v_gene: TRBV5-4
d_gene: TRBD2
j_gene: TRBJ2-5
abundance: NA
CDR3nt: TGTGCCAGCAGCCCGGGAGGACTAGCGGGGGCCCAGTACTTC
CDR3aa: CASSPGGLAGAQYF

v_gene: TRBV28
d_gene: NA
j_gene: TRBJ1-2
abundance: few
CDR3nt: TGTGCCAGCAGTTCGGGGGGGCTTTATGGCTACACCTTC
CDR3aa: CASSSGGLYGYTF

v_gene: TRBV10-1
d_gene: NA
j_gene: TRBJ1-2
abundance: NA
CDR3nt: TGCGCCAGTAGTGGAACAGAGAACTATGGCTACGCCTTC
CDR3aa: CASSGTENYGYAF

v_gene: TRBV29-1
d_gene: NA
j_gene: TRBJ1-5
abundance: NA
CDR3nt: TGCAGCCTTGGTCCACAGCCCCAGCATTTT
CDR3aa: CSLGPQPQHF

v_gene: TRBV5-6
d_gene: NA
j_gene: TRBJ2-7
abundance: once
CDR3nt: TGTGCCAGCAGGGCGCAAGACGGGAGTGGTTACGAGCAGTATTTC
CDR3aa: CASRAQDGSGYEQYF

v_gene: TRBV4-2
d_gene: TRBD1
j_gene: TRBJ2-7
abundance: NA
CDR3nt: TGTGCCAGCAGAATGGGACAGACAAACGAGCAGTACTTC
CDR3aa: CASRMGQTNEQYF

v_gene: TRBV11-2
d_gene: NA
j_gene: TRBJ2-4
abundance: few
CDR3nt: TGTGCCAGCAGCTTAGGGGCGGGGAAAGCCAAAAACATTCAGTACTTC
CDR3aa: CASSLGAGKAKNIQYF

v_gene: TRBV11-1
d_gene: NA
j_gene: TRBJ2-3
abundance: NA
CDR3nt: TGTGCCAGCAGCCGGGCAGGAACAGATACGCGGTATTTT
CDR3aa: CASSRAGTDTRYF

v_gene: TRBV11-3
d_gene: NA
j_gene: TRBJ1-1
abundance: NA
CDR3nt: TGTTCCAGCAGTTTAGAAGGGGCGAACACTGAAGCTTTCTTT
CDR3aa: CSSSLEGANTEAFF

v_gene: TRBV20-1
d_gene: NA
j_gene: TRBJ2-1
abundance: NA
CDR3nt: TGTAGTGCTAGAGCGGAAATGGGTTTCAATGAGCAGTTCTTC
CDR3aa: CSARAEMGFNEQFF

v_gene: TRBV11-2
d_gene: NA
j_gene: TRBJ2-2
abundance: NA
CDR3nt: TGTGCCAGCAGGAGAGTAGGGGGCACCCGGGAGCTGTTATTT
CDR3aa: CASRRVGGTRELLF

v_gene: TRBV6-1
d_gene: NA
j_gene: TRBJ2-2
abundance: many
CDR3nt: TGTGCCATTTCAGGGTTCGGGGAGCTGTTTTTT
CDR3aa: CAISGFGELFF